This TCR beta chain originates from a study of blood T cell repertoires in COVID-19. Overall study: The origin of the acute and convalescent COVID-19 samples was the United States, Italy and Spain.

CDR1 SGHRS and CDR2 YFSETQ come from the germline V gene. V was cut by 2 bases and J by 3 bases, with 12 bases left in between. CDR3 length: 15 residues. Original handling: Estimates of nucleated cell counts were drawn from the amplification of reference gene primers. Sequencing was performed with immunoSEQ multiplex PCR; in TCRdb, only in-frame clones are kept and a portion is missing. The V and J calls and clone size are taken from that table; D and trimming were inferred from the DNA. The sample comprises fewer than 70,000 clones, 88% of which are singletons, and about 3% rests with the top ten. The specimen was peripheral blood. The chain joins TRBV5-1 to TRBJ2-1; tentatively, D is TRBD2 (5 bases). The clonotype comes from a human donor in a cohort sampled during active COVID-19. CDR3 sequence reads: CASSFLANLYNEQFF. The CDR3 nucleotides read TGCGCCAGCAGCTTCCTAGCTAACCTCTACAATGAGCAGTTCTTC.